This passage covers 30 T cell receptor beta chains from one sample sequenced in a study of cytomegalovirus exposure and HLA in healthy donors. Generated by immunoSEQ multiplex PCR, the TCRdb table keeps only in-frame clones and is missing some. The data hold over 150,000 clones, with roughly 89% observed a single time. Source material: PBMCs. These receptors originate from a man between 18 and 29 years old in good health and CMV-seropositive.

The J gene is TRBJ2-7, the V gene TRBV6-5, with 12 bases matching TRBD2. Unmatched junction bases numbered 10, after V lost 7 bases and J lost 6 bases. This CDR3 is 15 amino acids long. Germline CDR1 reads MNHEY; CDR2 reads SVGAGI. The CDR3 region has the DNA TGTGCCAGCACCCCGACTAGCGGGAGTATGAGCGAGCAGTACTTC. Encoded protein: CASTPTSGSMSEQYF.

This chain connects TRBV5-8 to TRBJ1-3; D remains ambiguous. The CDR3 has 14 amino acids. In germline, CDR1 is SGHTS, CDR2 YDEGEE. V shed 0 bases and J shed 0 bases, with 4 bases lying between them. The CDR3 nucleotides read TGTGCCAGCAGCTTGGTACACTCTGGAAACACCATATATTTT. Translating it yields CASSLVHSGNTIYF.

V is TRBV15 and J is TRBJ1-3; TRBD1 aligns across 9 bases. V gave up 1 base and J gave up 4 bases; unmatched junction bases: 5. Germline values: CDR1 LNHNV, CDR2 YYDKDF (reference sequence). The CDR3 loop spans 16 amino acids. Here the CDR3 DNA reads TGTGCCACCAGCAGAGGAAACAGGGGGCTGGGAAACACCATATATTTT. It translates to CATSRGNRGLGNTIYF.

The CDR3 region has the DNA TGCGCCAGCAGCCGGGCGGGAGGTGGAGAGACCCAGTACTTC. Amino acids: CASSRAGGGETQYF. The rearrangement links TRBV4-1 to TRBJ2-5, with 8 positions matching TRBD2. V dropped 4 bases and J dropped 4; count of bases not matched to a gene: 5. Germline values: CDR1 MGHRA, CDR2 YSYEKL. The CDR3 runs 14 residues.

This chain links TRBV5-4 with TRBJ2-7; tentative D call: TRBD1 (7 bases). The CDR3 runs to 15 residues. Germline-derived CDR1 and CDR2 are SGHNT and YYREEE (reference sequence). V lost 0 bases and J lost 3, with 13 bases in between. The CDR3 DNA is TGTGCCAGCAGCTTGGGACAGGGAGGTAACTACGAGCAGTACTTC. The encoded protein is CASSLGQGGNYEQYF.

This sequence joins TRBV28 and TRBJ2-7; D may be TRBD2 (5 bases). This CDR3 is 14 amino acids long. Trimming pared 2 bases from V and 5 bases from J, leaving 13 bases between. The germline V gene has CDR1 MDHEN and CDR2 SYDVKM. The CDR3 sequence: CASSLNPRANEQYF. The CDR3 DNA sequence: TGTGCCAGCAGTTTAAATCCGAGGGCCAACGAGCAGTACTTC.

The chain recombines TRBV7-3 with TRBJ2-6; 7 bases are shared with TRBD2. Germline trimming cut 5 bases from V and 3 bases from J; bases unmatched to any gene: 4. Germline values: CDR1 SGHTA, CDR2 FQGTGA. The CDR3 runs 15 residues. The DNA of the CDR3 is TGTGCCAGCAGCCCGGGGGGAGTTGGGGCCAACGTCCTGACTTTC. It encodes CASSPGGVGANVLTF.

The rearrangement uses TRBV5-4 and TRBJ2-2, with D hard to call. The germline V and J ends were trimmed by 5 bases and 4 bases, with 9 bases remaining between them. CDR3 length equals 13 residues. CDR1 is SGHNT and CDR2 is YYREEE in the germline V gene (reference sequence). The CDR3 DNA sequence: TGTGCCAGCAGACGGGTGGGCACCGGGGAGCTGTTTTTT. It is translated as CASRRVGTGELFF.

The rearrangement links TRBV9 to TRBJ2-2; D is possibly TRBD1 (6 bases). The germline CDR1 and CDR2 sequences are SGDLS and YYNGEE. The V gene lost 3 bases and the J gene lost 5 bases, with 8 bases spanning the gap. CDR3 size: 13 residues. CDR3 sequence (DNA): TGTGCCAGCAGCGCAACAGGGACCGGGGAGCTGTTTTTT. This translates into CASSATGTGELFF. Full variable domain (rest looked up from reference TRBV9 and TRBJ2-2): DSGVTQTPKHLITATGQRVTLRCSPRSGDLSVYWYQQSLDQGLQFLIQYYNGEERAKGNILERFSAQQFPDLHSELNLSSLELGDSALYFCASSATGTGELFFGEGSRLTVL.

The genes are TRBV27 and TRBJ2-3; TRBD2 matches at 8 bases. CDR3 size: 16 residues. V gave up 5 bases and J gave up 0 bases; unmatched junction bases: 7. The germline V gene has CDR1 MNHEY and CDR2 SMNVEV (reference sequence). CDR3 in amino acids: CASSPQSSGSTDTQYF. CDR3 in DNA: TGTGCCAGCAGTCCCCAATCTAGCGGGAGCACAGATACGCAGTATTTT.

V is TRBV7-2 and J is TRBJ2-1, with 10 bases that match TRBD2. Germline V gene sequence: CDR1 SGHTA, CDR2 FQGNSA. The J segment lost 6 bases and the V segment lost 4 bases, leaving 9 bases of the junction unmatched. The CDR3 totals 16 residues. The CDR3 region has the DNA TGTGCCAGCAGCTCCGGACCGGGACTAGCGATCAATGAGCAGTTCTTC. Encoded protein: CASSSGPGLAINEQFF.

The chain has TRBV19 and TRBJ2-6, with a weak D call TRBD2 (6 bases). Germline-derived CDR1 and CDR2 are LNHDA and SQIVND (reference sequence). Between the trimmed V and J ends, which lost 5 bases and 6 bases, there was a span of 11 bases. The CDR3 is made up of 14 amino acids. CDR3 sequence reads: CASSQPGEANVLTF. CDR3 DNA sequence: TGTGCCAGTAGTCAGCCGGGGGAGGCCAACGTCCTGACTTTC.

CDR3 in DNA: TGTGCCAGCAGCAAAAGACAGACAGGGTTTGATCAGCCCCAGCATTTT. Translated, it gives CASSKRQTGFDQPQHF. The chain combines TRBV21-1 with TRBJ1-5; TRBD1 is the table's D call, not checked against the DNA. TRBV21-1 is a recognized pseudogene. This CDR3 contains 16 residues.

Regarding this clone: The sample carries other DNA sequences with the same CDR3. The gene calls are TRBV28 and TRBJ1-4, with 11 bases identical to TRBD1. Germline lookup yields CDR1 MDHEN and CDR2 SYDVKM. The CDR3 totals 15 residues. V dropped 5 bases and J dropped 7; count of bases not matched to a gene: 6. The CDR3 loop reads CASSLPGQGGEKLFF. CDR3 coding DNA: TGTGCCAGCAGTCTTCCGGGACAGGGGGGTGAAAAACTGTTTTTT.

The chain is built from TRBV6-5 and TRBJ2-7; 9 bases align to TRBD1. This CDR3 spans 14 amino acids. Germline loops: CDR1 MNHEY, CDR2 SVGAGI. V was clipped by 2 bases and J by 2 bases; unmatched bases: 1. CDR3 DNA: TGTGCCAGCAGTTACAGGGACAGGGCCTACGAGCAGTACTTC. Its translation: CASSYRDRAYEQYF.

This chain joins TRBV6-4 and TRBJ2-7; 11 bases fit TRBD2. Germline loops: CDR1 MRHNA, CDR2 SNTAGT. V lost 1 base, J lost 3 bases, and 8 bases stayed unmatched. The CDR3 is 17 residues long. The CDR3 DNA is TGTGCCAGCAGTGACTGGGGATGGACTAGCGGGCTCTACGAGCAGTACTTC. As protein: CASSDWGWTSGLYEQYF.

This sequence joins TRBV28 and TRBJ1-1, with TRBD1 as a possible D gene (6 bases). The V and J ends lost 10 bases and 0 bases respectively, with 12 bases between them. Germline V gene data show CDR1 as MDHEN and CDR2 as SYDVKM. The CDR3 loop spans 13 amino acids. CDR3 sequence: CATRDIMNTEAFF. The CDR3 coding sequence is TGTGCCACCCGGGACATAATGAACACTGAAGCTTTCTTT.

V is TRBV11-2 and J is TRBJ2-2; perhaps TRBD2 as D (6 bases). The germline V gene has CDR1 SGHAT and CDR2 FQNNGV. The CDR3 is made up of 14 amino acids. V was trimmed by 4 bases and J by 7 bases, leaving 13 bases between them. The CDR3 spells CASSSLRGHGELFF. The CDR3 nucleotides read TGTGCCAGCAGCTCGCTGCGGGGTCACGGGGAGCTGTTTTTT.

The CDR3 region has the DNA TGTGCCACCAGCCTAGATAGGGGCTCTGGGGCCAACGTCCTGACTTTC. It translates to CATSLDRGSGANVLTF. V usage is TRBV15 and J usage is TRBJ2-6; the D gene is possibly TRBD1 (5 bases). The germline CDR1 and CDR2 sequences are LNHNV and YYDKDF (reference sequence). The CDR3 totals 16 residues. The V end lost 5 bases, the J end lost 0 bases, and 11 bases lay between the germline ends.

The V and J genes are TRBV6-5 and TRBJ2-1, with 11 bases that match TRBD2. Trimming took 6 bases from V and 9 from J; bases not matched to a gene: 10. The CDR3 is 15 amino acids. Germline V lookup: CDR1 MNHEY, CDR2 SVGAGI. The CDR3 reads CASRTLAGGRFEQFF. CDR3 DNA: TGTGCCAGCAGGACCCTAGCGGGAGGTCGTTTTGAGCAGTTCTTC.

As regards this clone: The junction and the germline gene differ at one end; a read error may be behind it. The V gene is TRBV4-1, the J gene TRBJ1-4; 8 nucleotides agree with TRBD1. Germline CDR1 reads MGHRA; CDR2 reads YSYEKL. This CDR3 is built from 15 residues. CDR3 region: CASNQGQGPNEKLFF. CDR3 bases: TGCGCCAGCAACCAAGGACAGGGCCCTAATGAAAAACTGTTTTTT.

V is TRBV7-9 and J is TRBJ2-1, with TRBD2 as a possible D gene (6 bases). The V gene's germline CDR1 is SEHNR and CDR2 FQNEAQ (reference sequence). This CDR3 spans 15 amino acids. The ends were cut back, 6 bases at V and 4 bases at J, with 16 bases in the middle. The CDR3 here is CASRRDSLRYNEQFF. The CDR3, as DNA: TGTGCCAGCAGACGGGACTCCCTTAGATACAATGAGCAGTTCTTC.

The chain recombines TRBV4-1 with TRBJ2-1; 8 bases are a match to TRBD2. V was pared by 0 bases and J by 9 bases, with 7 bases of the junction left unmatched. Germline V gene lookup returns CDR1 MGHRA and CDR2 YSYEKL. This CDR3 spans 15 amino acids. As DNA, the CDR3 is TGCGCCAGCAGCCAAGAGCTAGCGGGCAATCTTGAGCAGTTCTTC. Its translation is CASSQELAGNLEQFF.

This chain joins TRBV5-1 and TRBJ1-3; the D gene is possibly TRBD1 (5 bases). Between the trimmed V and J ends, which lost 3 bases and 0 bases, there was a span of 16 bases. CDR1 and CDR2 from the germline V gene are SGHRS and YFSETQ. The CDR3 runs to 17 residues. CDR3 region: CASSSVGSGLSGNTIYF. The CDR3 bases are TGCGCCAGCAGCTCAGTCGGGTCAGGGCTCTCTGGAAACACCATATATTTT.

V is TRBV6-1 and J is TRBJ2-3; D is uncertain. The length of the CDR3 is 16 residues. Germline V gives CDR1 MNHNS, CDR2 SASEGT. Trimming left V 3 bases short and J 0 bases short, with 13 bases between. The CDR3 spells CASSDSGGLSTDTQYF. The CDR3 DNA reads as TGTGCCAGCAGTGATAGTGGCGGTCTAAGCACAGATACGCAGTATTTT.

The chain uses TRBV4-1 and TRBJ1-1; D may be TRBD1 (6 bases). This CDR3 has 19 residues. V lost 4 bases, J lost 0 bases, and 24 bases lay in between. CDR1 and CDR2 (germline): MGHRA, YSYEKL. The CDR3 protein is CASSPHTAQSQGMNTEAFF. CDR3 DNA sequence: TGCGCCAGCAGCCCACACACCGCGCAGTCTCAGGGGATGAACACTGAAGCTTTCTTT.

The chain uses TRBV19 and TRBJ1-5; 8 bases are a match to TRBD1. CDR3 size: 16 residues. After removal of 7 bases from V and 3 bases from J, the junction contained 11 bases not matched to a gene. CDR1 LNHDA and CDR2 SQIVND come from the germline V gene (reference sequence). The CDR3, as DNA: TGTGCCAGTACCGTTACGGGACAGGAGATCAATCAGCCCCAGCATTTT. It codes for CASTVTGQEINQPQHF.

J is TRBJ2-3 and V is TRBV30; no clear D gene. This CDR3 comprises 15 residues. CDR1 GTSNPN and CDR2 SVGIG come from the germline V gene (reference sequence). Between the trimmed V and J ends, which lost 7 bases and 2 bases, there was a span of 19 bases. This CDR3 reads CALAASAAITDTQYF. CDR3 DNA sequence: TGTGCCTTGGCCGCTTCGGCAGCGATCACAGATACGCAGTATTTT.

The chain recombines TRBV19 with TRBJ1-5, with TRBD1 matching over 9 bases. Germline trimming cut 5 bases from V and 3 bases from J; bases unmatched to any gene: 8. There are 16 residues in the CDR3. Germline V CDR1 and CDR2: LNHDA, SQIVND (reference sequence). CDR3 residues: CASSRAGQGINQPQHF. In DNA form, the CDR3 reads TGTGCCAGTAGTCGGGCCGGACAGGGGATCAATCAGCCCCAGCATTTT.

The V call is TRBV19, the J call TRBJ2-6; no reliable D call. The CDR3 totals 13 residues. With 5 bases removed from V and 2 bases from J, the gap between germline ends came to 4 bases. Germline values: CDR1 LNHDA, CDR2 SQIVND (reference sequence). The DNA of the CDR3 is TGTGCCAGTAGTCAAACTGGGGCCAACGTCCTGACTTTC. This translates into CASSQTGANVLTF.